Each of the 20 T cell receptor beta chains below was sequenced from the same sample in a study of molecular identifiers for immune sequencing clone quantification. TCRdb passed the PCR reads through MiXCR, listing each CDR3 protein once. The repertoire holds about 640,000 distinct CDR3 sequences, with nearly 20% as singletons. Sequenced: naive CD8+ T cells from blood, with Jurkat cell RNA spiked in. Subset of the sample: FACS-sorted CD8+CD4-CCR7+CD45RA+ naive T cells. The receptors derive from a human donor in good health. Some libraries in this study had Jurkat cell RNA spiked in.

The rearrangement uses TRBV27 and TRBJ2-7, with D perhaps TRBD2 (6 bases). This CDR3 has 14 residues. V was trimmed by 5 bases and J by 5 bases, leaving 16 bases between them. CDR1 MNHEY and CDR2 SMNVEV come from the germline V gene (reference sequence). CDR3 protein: CASSPGLRIDEQYF. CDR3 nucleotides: TGTGCCAGCAGTCCGGGACTTAGAATAGACGAGCAGTACTTC.

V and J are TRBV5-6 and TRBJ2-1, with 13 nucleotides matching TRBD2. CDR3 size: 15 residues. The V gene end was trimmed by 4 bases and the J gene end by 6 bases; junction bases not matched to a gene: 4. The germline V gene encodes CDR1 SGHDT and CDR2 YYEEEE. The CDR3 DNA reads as TGTGCCAGCAGCAACGGACTAGCGGGAGCCAATGAGCAGTTCTTC. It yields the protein CASSNGLAGANEQFF.

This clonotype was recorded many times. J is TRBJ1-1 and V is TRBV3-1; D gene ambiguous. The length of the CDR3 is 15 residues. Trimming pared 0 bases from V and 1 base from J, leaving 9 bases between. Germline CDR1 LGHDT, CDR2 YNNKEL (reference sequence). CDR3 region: CASSQDAQTNTEAFF. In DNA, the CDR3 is TGTGCCAGCAGCCAAGATGCACAGACGAACACTGAAGCTTTCTTT.

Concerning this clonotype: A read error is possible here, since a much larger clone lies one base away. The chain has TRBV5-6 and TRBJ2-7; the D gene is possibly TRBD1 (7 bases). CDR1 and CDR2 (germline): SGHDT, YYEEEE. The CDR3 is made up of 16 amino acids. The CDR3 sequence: CASSSEQGRNPYGQYF. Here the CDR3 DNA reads TGTGCCAGCAGCTCAGAACAGGGGAGGAACCCCTACGGGCAGTACTTC.

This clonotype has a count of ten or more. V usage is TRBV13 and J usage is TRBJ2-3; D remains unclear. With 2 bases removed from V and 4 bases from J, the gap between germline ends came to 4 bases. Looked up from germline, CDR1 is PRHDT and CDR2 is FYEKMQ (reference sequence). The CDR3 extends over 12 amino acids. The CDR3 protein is CASSLWADTQYF. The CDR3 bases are TGTGCCAGCAGCTTATGGGCAGATACGCAGTATTTT.

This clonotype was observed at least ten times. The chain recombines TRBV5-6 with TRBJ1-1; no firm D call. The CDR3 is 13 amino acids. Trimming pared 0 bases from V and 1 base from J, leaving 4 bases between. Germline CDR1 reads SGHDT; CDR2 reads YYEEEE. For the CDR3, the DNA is TGTGCCAGCAGCTTGGAGTGGAACACTGAAGCTTTCTTT. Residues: CASSLEWNTEAFF.

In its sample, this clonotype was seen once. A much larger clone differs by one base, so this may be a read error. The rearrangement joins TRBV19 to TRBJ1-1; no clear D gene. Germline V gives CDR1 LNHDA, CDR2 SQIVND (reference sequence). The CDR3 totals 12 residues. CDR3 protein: CVSSIGPAEAFF. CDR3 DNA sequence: TGTGTCAGTAGTATAGGTCCGGCCGAAGCTTTCTTT.

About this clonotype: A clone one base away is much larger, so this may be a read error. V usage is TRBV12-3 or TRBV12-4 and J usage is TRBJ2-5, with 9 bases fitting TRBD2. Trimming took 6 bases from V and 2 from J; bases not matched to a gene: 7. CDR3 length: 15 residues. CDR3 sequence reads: CASRRGGGVQETQYF. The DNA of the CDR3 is TGTGCCAGCAGAAGAGGCGGGGGGGTTCAAGAGACCCAGTACTTC.

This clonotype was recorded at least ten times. The CDR3: CASSQWGPEAFF. The CDR3 DNA is TGCGCCAGCAGTCAATGGGGCCCTGAAGCTTTCTTT. J is TRBJ1-1 and V is TRBV23-1; weak D call: TRBD1 (5 bases). TRBV23-1 is labeled an ORF, and its function is uncertain. V lost 1 base to trimming and J lost 6 bases, with 6 bases between them. The CDR3 is 12 amino acids.

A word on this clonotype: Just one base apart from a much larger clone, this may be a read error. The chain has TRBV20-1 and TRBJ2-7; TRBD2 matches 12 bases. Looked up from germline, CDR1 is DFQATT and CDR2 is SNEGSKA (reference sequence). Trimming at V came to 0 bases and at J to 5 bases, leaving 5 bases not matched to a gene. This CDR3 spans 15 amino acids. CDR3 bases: TGCAGTGCTAGAGACACTAGCGGGGGGCCCCACGAGCAGTACTTC. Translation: CSARDTSGGPHEQYF.

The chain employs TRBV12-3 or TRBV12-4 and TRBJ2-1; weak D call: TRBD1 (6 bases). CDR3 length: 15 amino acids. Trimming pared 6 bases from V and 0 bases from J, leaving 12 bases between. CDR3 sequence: CASRAADSSYNEQFF. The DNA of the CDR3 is TGTGCCAGCAGGGCAGCGGACAGCTCCTACAATGAGCAGTTCTTC.

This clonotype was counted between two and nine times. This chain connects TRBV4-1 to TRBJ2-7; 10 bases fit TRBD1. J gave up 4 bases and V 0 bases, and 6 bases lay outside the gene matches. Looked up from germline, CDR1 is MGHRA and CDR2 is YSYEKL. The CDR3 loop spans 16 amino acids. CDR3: CASSQEPGTGAYEQYF. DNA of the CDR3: TGCGCCAGCAGCCAAGAACCTGGGACAGGGGCTTACGAGCAGTACTTC.

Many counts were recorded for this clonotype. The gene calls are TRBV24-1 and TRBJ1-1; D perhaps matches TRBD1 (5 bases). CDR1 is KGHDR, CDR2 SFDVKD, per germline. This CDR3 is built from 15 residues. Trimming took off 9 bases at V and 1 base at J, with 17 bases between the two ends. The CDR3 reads CATRGDGGRNTEAFF. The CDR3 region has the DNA TGTGCCACCCGAGGCGATGGGGGAAGGAACACTGAAGCTTTCTTT.

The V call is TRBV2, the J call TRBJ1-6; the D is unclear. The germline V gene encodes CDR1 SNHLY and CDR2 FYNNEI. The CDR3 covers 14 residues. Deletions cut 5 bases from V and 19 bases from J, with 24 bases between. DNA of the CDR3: TGTGCCAGCAGTACCCGGGAGGCCAAACTACATTCTCACTTT. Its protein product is CASSTREAKLHSHF.

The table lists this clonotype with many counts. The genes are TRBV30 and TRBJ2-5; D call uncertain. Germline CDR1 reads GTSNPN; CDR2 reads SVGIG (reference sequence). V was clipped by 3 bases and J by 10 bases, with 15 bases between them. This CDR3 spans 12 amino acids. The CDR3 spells CAWSPVGWVQYF. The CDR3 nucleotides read TGTGCCTGGAGCCCCGTAGGATGGGTCCAGTACTTC.

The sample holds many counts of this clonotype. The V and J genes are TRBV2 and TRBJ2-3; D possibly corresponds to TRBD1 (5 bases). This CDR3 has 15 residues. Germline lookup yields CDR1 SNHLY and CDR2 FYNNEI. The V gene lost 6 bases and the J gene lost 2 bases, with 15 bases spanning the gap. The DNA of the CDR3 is TGTGCCAGCAGAGCAGGGATTTCGGACACAGATACGCAGTATTTT. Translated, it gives CASRAGISDTDTQYF.

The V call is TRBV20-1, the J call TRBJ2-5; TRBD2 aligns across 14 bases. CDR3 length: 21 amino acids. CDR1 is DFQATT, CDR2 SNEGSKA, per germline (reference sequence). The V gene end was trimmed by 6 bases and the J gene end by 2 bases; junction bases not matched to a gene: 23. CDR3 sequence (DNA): TGCAGTGCAAGACAACTCCCGGGACTAGCGGGAGTTGGAGGGCCTCAAGAGACCCAGTACTTC. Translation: CSARQLPGLAGVGGPQETQYF.

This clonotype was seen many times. CDR3 amino acids: CSAIRSGEAFF. The CDR3 DNA is TGCAGCGCCATAAGGTCGGGTGAAGCTTTCTTT. The chain is built from TRBV29-1 and TRBJ1-1; D gene uncertain. There are 11 residues in the CDR3. Germline V gene data show CDR1 as SQVTM and CDR2 as ANQGSEA. V gave up 7 bases and J gave up 7 bases, with 13 bases separating them.

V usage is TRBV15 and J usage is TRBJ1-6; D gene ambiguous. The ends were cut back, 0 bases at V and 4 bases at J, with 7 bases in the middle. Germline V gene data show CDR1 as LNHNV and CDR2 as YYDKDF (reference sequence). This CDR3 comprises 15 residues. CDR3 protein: CATSRERGYNSPLHF. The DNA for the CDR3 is TGTGCCACCAGCAGAGAACGTGGGTATAATTCACCCCTCCACTTT. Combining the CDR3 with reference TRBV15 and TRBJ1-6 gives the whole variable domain DAMVIQNPRYQVTQFGKPVTLSCSQTLNHNVMYWYQQKSSQAPKLLFHYYDKDFNNEADTPDNFQSRRPNTSFCFLDIRSPGLGDTAMYLCATSRERGYNSPLHFGNGTRLTVT.

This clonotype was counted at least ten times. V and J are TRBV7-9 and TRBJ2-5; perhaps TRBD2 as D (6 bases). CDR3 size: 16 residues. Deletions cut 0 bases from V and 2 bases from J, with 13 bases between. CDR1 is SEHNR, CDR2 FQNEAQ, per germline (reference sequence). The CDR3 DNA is TGTGCCAGCAGCTTAGCGGAGGGACCCATACAAGAGACCCAGTACTTC. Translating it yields CASSLAEGPIQETQYF.